Presented here are 22 T cell receptor beta chains from one specimen sequenced in a study of cytomegalovirus exposure and HLA in healthy donors. The PCR had 60 Vbeta and 13 Jbeta primers. Method: immunoSEQ multiplex PCR; TCRdb's copy keeps in-frame clones and lacks some. The repertoire holds some 140,000 clones, with approximately 80% as singletons. The sample consisted of PBMCs. The receptor source for this set is a woman between 40 and 50 years old in good health and CMV-seropositive.

V gene TRBV21-1 combines with J gene TRBJ1-2; TRBD1 is the table's D call and was not checked against the DNA. TRBV21-1 is noted as a pseudogene. CDR3 length equals 17 residues. CDR3 protein: CASSKDLGGGQGHGYTF. The CDR3 nucleotides read TGTGCCAGCAGCAAAGATCTGGGGGGGGGACAGGGGCATGGCTACACCTTC.

The V and J genes are TRBV30 and TRBJ2-4; possible D gene TRBD2, 7 bases. This CDR3 has 16 residues. Germline-derived CDR1 and CDR2 are GTSNPN and SVGIG (reference sequence). V was clipped by 1 base and J by 3 bases, with 16 bases between them. CDR3 amino acids: CAWSGSRGLGKNIQYF. The CDR3 DNA reads as TGTGCCTGGAGTGGGTCGCGGGGGCTTGGCAAAAACATTCAGTACTTC.

The chain has TRBV7-9 and TRBJ2-3; D may be TRBD2 (7 bases). V was pared by 5 bases and J by 2 bases, with 17 bases between. This CDR3 contains 16 residues. Germline V CDR1 and CDR2: SEHNR, FQNEAQ (reference sequence). As DNA, the CDR3 is TGTGCCAGCAGCCCAGGGGCTAGCGGAAACACAGATACGCAGTATTTT. This gives the protein CASSPGASGNTDTQYF.

The chain couples TRBV5-1 to TRBJ2-7; D is possibly TRBD2 (5 bases). CDR1 is SGHRS and CDR2 is YFSETQ in the germline V gene. Between the trimmed V and J ends, which lost 0 bases and 6 bases, there was a span of 13 bases. The CDR3 has 14 amino acids. Here the CDR3 reads CASSLAALALEQYF. The CDR3 DNA reads as TGCGCCAGCAGCTTGGCCGCGCTAGCACTCGAGCAGTACTTC.

The chain links TRBV5-1 to TRBJ2-2; D perhaps matches TRBD1 (5 bases). The CDR3 runs 14 residues. Germline V gene data show CDR1 as SGHRS and CDR2 as YFSETQ. The ends were cut back, 1 base at V and 3 bases at J, with 7 bases in the middle. CDR3 protein: CASSLQGHTGELFF. The CDR3 coding sequence is TGCGCCAGCAGCTTGCAGGGTCACACCGGGGAGCTGTTTTTT. The full variable domain, in which reference TRBV5-1 and TRBJ2-2 provide the parts outside the CDR3, is KAGVTQTPRYLIKTRGQQVTLSCSPISGHRSVSWYQQTPGQGLQFLFEYFSETQRNKGNFPGRFSGRQFSNSRSEMNVSTLELGDSALYLCASSLQGHTGELFFGEGSRLTVL.

V gene TRBV7-9 combines with J gene TRBJ2-7; 10 bases are a match to TRBD1. With V trimmed by 5 bases and J by 6 bases, 7 bases remained unmatched. Germline V gene lookup returns CDR1 SEHNR and CDR2 FQNEAQ (reference sequence). The CDR3 is 14 amino acids. In nucleotides, the CDR3 is TGTGCCAGCAGCACCGGGACAGGGGCACGCGAGCAGTACTTC. It codes for CASSTGTGAREQYF.

The chain uses TRBV5-1 and TRBJ1-1, with D tentatively TRBD1 (5 bases). Germline CDR1 SGHRS, CDR2 YFSETQ. V gave up 5 bases and J gave up 4 bases, with 12 bases separating them. CDR3 length: 13 amino acids. CDR3 loop: CASRRQGTTEAFF. The CDR3 DNA sequence: TGCGCCAGCAGGAGGCAGGGCACCACTGAAGCTTTCTTT.

The chain has TRBV18 and TRBJ1-5; TRBD1 agrees at 8 bases. This CDR3 has 15 amino acids. Germline V CDR1 and CDR2: KGHSH, LQKENI. After removal of 4 bases from V and 2 bases from J, the junction contained 4 bases not matched to a gene. CDR3 sequence reads: CASSLEGQGNQPQHF. The CDR3, as DNA: TGTGCCAGCTCACTTGAGGGACAGGGCAATCAGCCCCAGCATTTT.

This clone has only a few counts. The V gene is TRBV6-1, the J gene TRBJ2-1, with TRBD2 as a possible D gene (5 bases). The CDR3 loop spans 12 amino acids. V lost 4 bases and J lost 7, with 8 bases in between. Germline V lookup: CDR1 MNHNS, CDR2 SASEGT. CDR3: CASSVSGNEQFF. As DNA, the CDR3 is TGTGCCAGCAGTGTGTCGGGGAATGAGCAGTTCTTC.

This chain uses TRBV19 with TRBJ2-3; 9 nucleotides line up with TRBD1. This CDR3 has 14 residues. Per germline, CDR1 LNHDA and CDR2 SQIVND (reference sequence). V was pared by 6 bases and J by 1 base, with 2 bases of the junction left unmatched. CDR3 DNA: TGTGCCAGTAGGAGGACAGGGGGCACAGATACGCAGTATTTT. Protein sequence: CASRRTGGTDTQYF. Supplemented by reference TRBV19 and TRBJ2-3, the full variable domain reads DGGITQSPKYLFRKEGQNVTLSCEQNLNHDAMYWYRQDPGQGLRLIYYSQIVNDFQKGDIAEGYSVSREKKESFPLTVTSAQKNPTAFYLCASRRTGGTDTQYFGPGTRLTVL.

This clone was detected only once. This sequence joins TRBV27 and TRBJ2-7, with 9 bases that match TRBD1. CDR3 length equals 14 residues. Germline values: CDR1 MNHEY, CDR2 SMNVEV (reference sequence). V dropped 6 bases and J dropped 6; count of bases not matched to a gene: 9. CDR3 amino acids: CASSLQGAPLEQYF. The CDR3 DNA sequence: TGTGCCAGCAGCCTACAGGGGGCGCCCCTCGAGCAGTACTTC.

The chain recombines TRBV15 with TRBJ1-2, with D uncertain. The germline CDR1 and CDR2 sequences are LNHNV and YYDKDF (reference sequence). The CDR3 runs to 13 residues. Trimming pared 4 bases from V and 8 bases from J, leaving 14 bases between. CDR3 DNA: TGTGCCACCAGCAACAAAGGGAGTAGGGGCTACACCTTC. It encodes CATSNKGSRGYTF.

The CDR3 region is CASSSRGSSTDTQYF. CDR3 nucleotide sequence: TGTGCCAGCAGCTCCCGGGGTTCTAGCACAGATACGCAGTATTTT. V and J are TRBV21-1 and TRBJ2-3; the table calls TRBD2, which could not be checked here. TRBV21-1 is labeled a pseudogene. The CDR3 covers 15 residues.

A word on this clone: At the DNA level, this CDR3 is encoded by other sequences in the same sample as well. The chain recombines TRBV5-1 with TRBJ1-2; 9 bases fit TRBD1. Germline V lookup: CDR1 SGHRS, CDR2 YFSETQ. J lost 8 bases, V lost 2 bases, and 4 bases had no gene match. CDR3 length: 13 amino acids. CDR3 in amino acids: CASSFTGGAGYTF. In DNA form, the CDR3 reads TGCGCCAGCAGCTTTACAGGGGGCGCCGGCTACACCTTC.

This rearrangement joins TRBV5-1 to TRBJ1-2, with TRBD1 as a possible D gene (5 bases). From germline, CDR1 is SGHRS and CDR2 YFSETQ. Deletions cut 1 base from V and 0 bases from J, with 7 bases between. The CDR3 is 14 amino acids. This CDR3 is CASSLTGANYGYTF. The CDR3 region has the DNA TGCGCCAGCAGCTTGACGGGGGCTAACTATGGCTACACCTTC.

V and J are TRBV5-6 and TRBJ2-5; D not certain. The CDR3 sequence is 14 residues long. CDR1 and CDR2 from the germline V gene are SGHDT and YYEEEE. Trimming removed 0 bases at V and 4 bases at J, with 10 bases between. The CDR3 DNA is TGTGCCAGCAGCTTGGTGTTGGCCAGAGAGACCCAGTACTTC. Encoded protein: CASSLVLARETQYF.

The chain uses TRBV18 and TRBJ1-1, with a weak D call TRBD1 (6 bases). The V gene's germline CDR1 is KGHSH and CDR2 LQKENI. The ends were cut back, 1 base at V and 4 bases at J, with 13 bases in the middle. The CDR3 sequence is 15 residues long. The CDR3 protein is CASSPQGGDSTEAFF. CDR3 DNA sequence: TGTGCCAGCTCACCACAAGGGGGAGATTCCACTGAAGCTTTCTTT.

The chain links TRBV5-1 to TRBJ1-2; possible D gene TRBD1, 6 bases. Trimming pared 1 base from V and 3 bases from J, leaving 13 bases between. The CDR3 sequence is 15 residues long. Germline V gene sequence: CDR1 SGHRS, CDR2 YFSETQ. The CDR3 reads CASSLTQDSYYGYTF. CDR3 in DNA: TGCGCCAGCAGCTTGACGCAGGACAGTTACTATGGCTACACCTTC.

The chain links TRBV6-6 to TRBJ1-2; possibly TRBD1 for D (5 bases). Deletions cut 6 bases from V and 1 base from J, with 15 bases between. Germline V gene data show CDR1 as MNHNY and CDR2 as SVGAGI (reference sequence). The CDR3 covers 15 residues. CDR3 protein: CASRPDRPYNYGYTF. For the CDR3, the DNA is TGTGCCAGCAGACCAGACAGACCTTATAACTATGGCTACACCTTC.

This chain joins TRBV7-9 and TRBJ2-1; TRBD1 matches 7 bases. The CDR3 is made up of 15 amino acids. Per the germline V gene, CDR1 is SEHNR and CDR2 is FQNEAQ (reference sequence). V shed 3 bases and J 8 bases; nucleotides not matched to a gene: 10. CDR3 loop: CASSFRTGAGYEQFF. CDR3 in DNA: TGTGCCAGCAGCTTTAGAACAGGGGCCGGCTATGAGCAGTTCTTC.

The DNA of the CDR3 is TGTGCCAGCAGCCAAGAGGGACTAGCGGGAGTATACGAGCAGTACTTC. Translation gives CASSQEGLAGVYEQYF. V usage is TRBV4-2 and J usage is TRBJ2-7, with 14 positions matching TRBD2. Germline trimming cut 0 bases from V and 4 bases from J; bases unmatched to any gene: 2. Germline V gene lookup returns CDR1 LGHNA and CDR2 YNFKEQ. CDR3 size: 16 residues.

This sequence joins TRBV2 and TRBJ2-7; D is possibly TRBD1 (6 bases). V dropped 4 bases and J dropped 2 bases, with 12 bases sitting between them. This CDR3 has 14 amino acids. Germline V lookup: CDR1 SNHLY, CDR2 FYNNEI. CDR3 in amino acids: CASSALTGTYEQYF. The CDR3 bases are TGTGCCAGCAGTGCTTTGACAGGTACCTACGAGCAGTACTTC.